This T cell receptor beta chain was observed in a study of beta chain features in type 1 diabetes. Overall study: Examination covered some 110,000,000 sorted cells spanning all samples.

Study findings and constraints: VDJ junctions sequenced from type 1 diabetes patients showed fewer insertions and more deletions. Moderate but significant shortening of TCRB CDR3s was recorded in all four CD4+ subsets from Type 1 diabetes patients. Among patients, naive, central memory and Treg TCRB repertoires appeared more similar than among healthy donors.

Of the isolated RNA, all was reverse transcribed, and so the sequenced material was expressed TCRB transcripts. The average output of naive, central memory and regulatory T cell samples was approximately 3.7 million reads. The data were produced by immunoSEQ multiplex PCR, yet TCRdb's version contains in-frame clones alone and is incomplete. Among around 130,000 clones listed, about a sixth were seen once. This clone occurred a few times. The antigen is undetermined. There are 13 residues in the CDR3. Germline V gene lookup returns CDR1 GTSNPN and CDR2 SVGIG (reference sequence). The V and J ends lost 2 bases and 2 bases respectively, with 7 bases between them.

Sequencing was carried out using central memory CD4+ T cells from blood. The sequence was obtained from a man aged 30 to 45 with type 1 diabetes. The rearrangement joins TRBV30 to TRBJ1-3; D gene uncertain. CDR3 amino acids: CAWSTLAGNTIYF. The DNA of the CDR3 is TGTGCCTGGAGTACCTTGGCTGGAAACACCATATATTTT.